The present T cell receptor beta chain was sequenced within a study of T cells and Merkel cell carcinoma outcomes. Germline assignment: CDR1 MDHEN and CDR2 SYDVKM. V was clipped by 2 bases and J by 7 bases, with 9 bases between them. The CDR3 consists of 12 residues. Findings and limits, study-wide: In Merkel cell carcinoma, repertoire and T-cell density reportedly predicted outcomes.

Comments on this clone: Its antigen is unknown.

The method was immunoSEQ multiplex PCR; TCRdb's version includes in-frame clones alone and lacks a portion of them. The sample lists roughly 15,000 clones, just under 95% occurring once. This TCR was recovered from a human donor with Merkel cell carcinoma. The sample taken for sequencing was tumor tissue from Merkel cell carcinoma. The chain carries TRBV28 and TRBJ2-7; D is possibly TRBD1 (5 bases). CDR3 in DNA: TGTGCCAGCAGTTTACTCAAGGGGGAGCAGTACTTC. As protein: CASSLLKGEQYF.